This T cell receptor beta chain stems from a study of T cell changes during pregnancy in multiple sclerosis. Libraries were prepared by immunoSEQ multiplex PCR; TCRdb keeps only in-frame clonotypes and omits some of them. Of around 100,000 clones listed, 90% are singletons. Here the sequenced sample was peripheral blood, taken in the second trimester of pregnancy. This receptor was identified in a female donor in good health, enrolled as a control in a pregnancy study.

CDR3 in amino acids: CASSYVGGLYNEQFF. Here the CDR3 DNA reads TGTGCCAGCAGTTACGTGGGCGGGCTATACAATGAGCAGTTCTTC. The rearrangement uses TRBV6-6 and TRBJ2-1; perhaps TRBD2 as D (5 bases). Between the trimmed V and J ends, which lost 2 bases and 4 bases, there was a span of 12 bases. This CDR3 region has 15 residues. In germline, CDR1 is MNHNY, CDR2 SVGAGI (reference sequence).